This TCR beta chain was sequenced for a study of blood T cell repertoires in COVID-19. The overall study: Samples came from the United States, Italy and Spain, spanning acute and convalescent COVID-19. The cDNA or gDNA used as material had been derived from T cells, B-cell-depleted T cells, or PBMCs.

Authors' processing steps: Amplification with reference gene primers provided the estimates of nucleated cell counts. Using immunoSEQ multiplex PCR, the repertoire was profiled, and TCRdb retains in-frame clones only, with some absent. V, J and clone size are those of that table, while D and trimming were read from the DNA. Of 170,000 or so clones in the sample, about 83% were seen once. Sequencing used peripheral blood. The origin of this receptor is a woman between 18 and 30 years old who had recovered from COVID-19.

DNA of the CDR3: TGTGCCAGCAGCTCCAGACTAGCCGGGAAAGAGACCCAGTACTTC. This gives the protein CASSSRLAGKETQYF. The chain carries TRBV5-4 and TRBJ2-5; 7 nucleotides match TRBD2. CDR1 and CDR2 (germline): SGHNT, YYREEE (reference sequence). The CDR3 runs to 15 residues. J gave up 3 bases and V 3 bases, and 8 bases lay outside the gene matches. Combining the CDR3 with reference TRBV5-4 and TRBJ2-5 gives the whole variable domain ETGVTQSPTHLIKTRGQQVTLRCSSQSGHNTVSWYQQALGQGPQFIFQYYREEENGRGNFPPRFSGLQFPNYSSELNVNALELDDSALYLCASSSRLAGKETQYFGPGTRLLVL.